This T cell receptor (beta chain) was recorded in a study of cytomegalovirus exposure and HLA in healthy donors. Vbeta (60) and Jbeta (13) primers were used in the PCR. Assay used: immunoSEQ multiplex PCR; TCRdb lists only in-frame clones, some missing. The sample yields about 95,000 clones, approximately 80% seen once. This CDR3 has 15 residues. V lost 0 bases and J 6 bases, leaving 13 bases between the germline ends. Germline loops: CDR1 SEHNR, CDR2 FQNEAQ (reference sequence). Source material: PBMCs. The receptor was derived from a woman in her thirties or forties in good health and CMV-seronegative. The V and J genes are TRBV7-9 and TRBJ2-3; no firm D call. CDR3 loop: CASSLATSWLDTQYF. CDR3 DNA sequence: TGTGCCAGCAGCTTAGCCACCAGTTGGCTGGATACGCAGTATTTT.